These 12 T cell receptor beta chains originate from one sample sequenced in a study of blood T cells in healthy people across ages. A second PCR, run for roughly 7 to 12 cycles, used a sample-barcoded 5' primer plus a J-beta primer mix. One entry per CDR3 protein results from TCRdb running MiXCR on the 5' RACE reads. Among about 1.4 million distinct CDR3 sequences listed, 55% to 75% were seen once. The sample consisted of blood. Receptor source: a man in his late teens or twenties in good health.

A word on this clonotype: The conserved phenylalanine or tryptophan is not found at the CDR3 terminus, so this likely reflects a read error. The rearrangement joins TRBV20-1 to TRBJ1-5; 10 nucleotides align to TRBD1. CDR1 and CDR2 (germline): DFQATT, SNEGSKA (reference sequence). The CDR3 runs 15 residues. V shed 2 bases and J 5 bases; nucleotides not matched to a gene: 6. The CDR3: CSARWGQGSYQPQHC. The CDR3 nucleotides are TGCAGTGCTAGATGGGGACAGGGGTCCTATCAGCCCCAGCATTGT.

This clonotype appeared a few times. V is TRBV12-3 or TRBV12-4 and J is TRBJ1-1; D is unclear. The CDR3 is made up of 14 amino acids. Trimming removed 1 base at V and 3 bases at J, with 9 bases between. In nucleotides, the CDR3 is TGTGCCAGCAGTTTAGGCCCACCGTACACTGAAGCTTTCTTT. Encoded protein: CASSLGPPYTEAFF.

The CDR3 DNA reads as TGTGCCAGCAGCCAACAAATCAGGGGGCGCGGATCTGGCTACACCTTC. Translating it yields CASSQQIRGRGSGYTF. The chain has TRBV3-1 and TRBJ1-2, with TRBD1 matching over 8 bases. This CDR3 region has 16 residues. Germline V gives CDR1 LGHDT, CDR2 YNNKEL (reference sequence). With 2 bases clipped from V and 7 bases from J, the junction kept 12 bases outside the gene matches.

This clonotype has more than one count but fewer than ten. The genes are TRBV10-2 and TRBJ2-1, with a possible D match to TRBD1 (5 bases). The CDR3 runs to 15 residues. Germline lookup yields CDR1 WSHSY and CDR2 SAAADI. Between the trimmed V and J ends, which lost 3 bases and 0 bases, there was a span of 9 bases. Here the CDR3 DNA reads TGCGCCAGCAGTGACGTACAGGTCTCCTACAATGAGCAGTTCTTC. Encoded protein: CASSDVQVSYNEQFF.

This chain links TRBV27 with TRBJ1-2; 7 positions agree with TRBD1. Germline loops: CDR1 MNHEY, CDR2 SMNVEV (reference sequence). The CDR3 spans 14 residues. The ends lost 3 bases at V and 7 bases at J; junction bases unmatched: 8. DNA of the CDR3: TGTGCCAGCAGTTTGGGAACAGGGGAGACTGGCTACACCTTC. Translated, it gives CASSLGTGETGYTF.

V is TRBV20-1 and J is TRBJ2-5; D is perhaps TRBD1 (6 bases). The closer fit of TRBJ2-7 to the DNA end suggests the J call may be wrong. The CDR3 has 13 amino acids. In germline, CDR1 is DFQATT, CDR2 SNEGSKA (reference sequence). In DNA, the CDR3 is TGCAGTGCTAAGACAGGCATTTCCTACGAGCAGTACTTC. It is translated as CSAKTGISYEQYF.

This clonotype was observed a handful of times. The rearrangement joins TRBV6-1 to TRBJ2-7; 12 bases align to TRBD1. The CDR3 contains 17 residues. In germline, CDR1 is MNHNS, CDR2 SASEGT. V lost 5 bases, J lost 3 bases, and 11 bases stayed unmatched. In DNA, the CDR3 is TGTGCCAGCAGTCCCGGGACAGGGGGCGTAGGAGACTACGAGCAGTACTTC. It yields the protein CASSPGTGGVGDYEQYF.

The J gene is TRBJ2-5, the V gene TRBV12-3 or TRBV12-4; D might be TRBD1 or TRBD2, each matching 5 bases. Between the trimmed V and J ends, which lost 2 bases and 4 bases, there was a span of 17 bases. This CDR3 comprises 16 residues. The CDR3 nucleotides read TGTGCCAGCAGTTTAAGAGAGGGGCAGGGTCCAGAGACCCAGTACTTC. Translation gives CASSLREGQGPETQYF.

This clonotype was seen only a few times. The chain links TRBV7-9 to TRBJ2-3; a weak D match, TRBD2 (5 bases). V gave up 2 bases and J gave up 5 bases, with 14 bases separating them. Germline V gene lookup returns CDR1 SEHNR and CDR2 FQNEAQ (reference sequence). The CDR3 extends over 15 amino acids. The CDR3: CASSLSRGVKDTQYF. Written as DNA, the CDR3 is TGTGCCAGCAGCTTATCACGGGGAGTGAAAGATACGCAGTATTTT.

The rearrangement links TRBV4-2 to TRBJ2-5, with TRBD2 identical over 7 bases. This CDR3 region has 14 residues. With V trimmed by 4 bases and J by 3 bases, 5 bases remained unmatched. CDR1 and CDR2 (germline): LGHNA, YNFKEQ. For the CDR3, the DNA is TGTGCCAGCAGCCCCGGGACTAAAGAAGAGACCCAGTACTTC. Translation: CASSPGTKEETQYF.

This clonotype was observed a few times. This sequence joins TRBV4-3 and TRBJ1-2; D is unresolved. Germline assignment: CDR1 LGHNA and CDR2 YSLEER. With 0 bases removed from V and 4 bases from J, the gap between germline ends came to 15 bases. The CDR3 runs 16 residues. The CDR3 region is CASSQDRLMIPYGYTF. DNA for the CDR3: TGCGCCAGCAGCCAAGATAGACTTATGATACCCTATGGCTACACCTTC.

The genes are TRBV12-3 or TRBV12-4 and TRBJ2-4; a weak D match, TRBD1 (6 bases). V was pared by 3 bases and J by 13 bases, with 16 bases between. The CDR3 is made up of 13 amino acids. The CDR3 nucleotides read TGTGCCAGCAGTTTCCAGGGGACGGACGTGCAGTACTTC. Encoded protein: CASSFQGTDVQYF.